This T cell receptor (beta chain) was recorded in a study of cytomegalovirus exposure and HLA in healthy donors. Study summary: Membership in the Caucasian-associated ancestry cluster was found for around four fifths of 300 to 400 genotyped donors.

V lost 2 bases to trimming and J lost 4 bases; unmatched junction nucleotides: 9. Germline lookup yields CDR1 GTSNPN and CDR2 SVGIG (reference sequence). This CDR3 has 17 residues. Study outcomes and limitations: Most CMV-associated TCR beta chains appeared HLA-restricted in a later analysis. It emerged from a later analysis that several of the most significant clusters appeared to be linked to common viral pathogens.

The PCR made use of 60 Vbeta and 13 Jbeta primers. Sequencing used immunoSEQ multiplex PCR; TCRdb keeps in-frame clones, though not all of them. The table lists about 200,000 clones, over 65% of them singletons. A note on this clone: The antigen is not known.

This clonotype was sampled from a woman aged 25 to 39 in good health and CMV-seronegative. Sequenced sample: PBMCs. V and J are TRBV30 and TRBJ2-1; 12 bases agree with TRBD2. The CDR3 coding sequence is TGTGCCTGGAGTTGGATCAGGACTAGCGGGACGTACAATGAGCAGTTCTTC. Amino acid sequence: CAWSWIRTSGTYNEQFF.